This T cell receptor (beta chain) was recovered during a study of CD8+ T cells in alopecia areata. Study in general: Each day, treated patients took oral tofacitinib twice, at 5 to 10 mg per dose. Findings and limits, study-wide: Tofacitinib significantly lowered scalp clonality and expanded CD8+ clones among the top 100.

Investigators isolated RNA and reverse transcribed it into cDNA to act as the sequencing template. Method: immunoSEQ multiplex PCR; TCRdb's copy keeps in-frame clones and lacks some. The sample holds 40,000 to 45,000 clones, around nine tenths seen once. Treatment meaning: oral pan-JAK inhibitor, 5-10 mg twice daily. Trimming removed 6 bases from V and 8 bases from J; junction bases left unmatched: 9. Germline CDR1 and CDR2: MDHEN and SYDVKM. The CDR3 length is 15 residues. This clone was counted a single time. Its antigen is undetermined. The clonotype was recovered from a human donor with alopecia areata. The material was CD8+ T cells sorted from blood, obtained at week 24, from a patient treated with tofacitinib. The chain uses TRBV28 and TRBJ2-2; 10 bases are shared with TRBD2. The CDR3 sequence is CASSYLAGALGELFF. CDR3 DNA sequence: TGTGCCAGCAGCTATCTAGCGGGGGCGCTTGGGGAGCTGTTTTTT. The complete variable domain, with remaining parts taken from reference TRBV28 and TRBJ2-2, reads DVKVTQSSRYLVKRTGEKVFLECVQDMDHENMFWYRQDPGLGLRLIYFSYDVKMKEKGDIPEGYSVSREKKERFSLILESASTNQTSMYLCASSYLAGALGELFFGEGSRLTVL.